Each of the 24 T cell receptor beta chains below was sequenced from the same sample in a study of cytomegalovirus exposure and HLA in healthy donors. 13 Jbeta primers and 60 Vbeta primers were used for the PCR. Assay used: immunoSEQ multiplex PCR; TCRdb lists only in-frame clones, some missing. The sample records around 130,000 clones, roughly 79% being singletons. Source material: PBMCs. These receptors were collected from a woman under 30 in good health and CMV-seronegative.

The chain combines TRBV19 with TRBJ1-1; D is unresolved. CDR3 length: 12 amino acids. From germline, CDR1 is LNHDA and CDR2 SQIVND (reference sequence). V shed 3 bases and J shed 8 bases, with 10 bases lying between them. CDR3 loop: CASSIGPVEAFF. The CDR3 region has the DNA TGTGCCAGTAGTATTGGGCCAGTAGAAGCTTTCTTT.

The chain uses TRBV5-1 and TRBJ2-5; 7 bases are a match to TRBD1. The CDR3 is made up of 15 amino acids. J gave up 3 bases and V 1 base, and 6 bases lay outside the gene matches. Germline CDR1 SGHRS, CDR2 YFSETQ. The CDR3 is CASSLLQGPKETQYF. Written as DNA, the CDR3 is TGCGCCAGCAGCTTGTTACAGGGGCCAAAAGAGACCCAGTACTTC.

The chain uses TRBV19 and TRBJ1-2, with D perhaps TRBD1 (6 bases). Trimming shortened V by 5 bases and J by 8 bases, and 27 bases separated the two germline ends. The CDR3 loop spans 17 amino acids. The germline CDR1 and CDR2 sequences are LNHDA and SQIVND (reference sequence). CDR3 in amino acids: CASSSLPQGRGSPGYTF. In DNA, the CDR3 is TGTGCCAGTAGTTCACTCCCACAGGGTCGGGGTTCGCCGGGCTACACCTTC.

The rearrangement links TRBV30 to TRBJ1-2, with TRBD1 identical over 10 bases. The germline gives CDR1 GTSNPN, CDR2 SVGIG (reference sequence). Trimming at V came to 0 bases and at J to 7 bases, leaving 2 bases not matched to a gene. This CDR3 has 13 amino acids. In DNA, the CDR3 is TGTGCCTGGAGTGTAGACAGGGGGCTTGGCTACACCTTC. It is translated as CAWSVDRGLGYTF.

The rearrangement uses TRBV7-9 and TRBJ2-7; a weak D match, TRBD1 (5 bases). V was cut by 2 bases and J by 5 bases, with 7 bases left in between. CDR3 length: 12 amino acids. Germline V lookup: CDR1 SEHNR, CDR2 FQNEAQ (reference sequence). This CDR3 reads CASSLQGHEQYF. The CDR3 DNA follows: TGTGCCAGCAGCTTACAGGGCCACGAGCAGTACTTC.

This chain connects TRBV5-1 to TRBJ1-2; D might be TRBD1 (5 bases). Trimming cost V 0 bases and J 8 bases, with 17 bases left between them. The germline V gene has CDR1 SGHRS and CDR2 YFSETQ. CDR3 size: 15 residues. The CDR3 DNA reads TGCGCCAGCAGCTTGGTGTACGGGCAGGGTGACGGCTACACCTTC. It translates to CASSLVYGQGDGYTF. The entire variable domain, with the rest obtained from reference TRBV5-1 and TRBJ1-2, is as follows: KAGVTQTPRYLIKTRGQQVTLSCSPISGHRSVSWYQQTPGQGLQFLFEYFSETQRNKGNFPGRFSGRQFSNSRSEMNVSTLELGDSALYLCASSLVYGQGDGYTFGSGTRLTVV.

This clone came up a few times. J is TRBJ1-2 and V is TRBV19; 7 bases match TRBD1. Germline CDR1 LNHDA, CDR2 SQIVND (reference sequence). V dropped 6 bases and J dropped 4; count of bases not matched to a gene: 14. This CDR3 is 16 amino acids long. As DNA, the CDR3 is TGTGCCAGTAGGGGCGGTAGACAGGGTGTCAGCTATGGCTACACCTTC. Its protein product is CASRGGRQGVSYGYTF.

The chain combines TRBV29-1 with TRBJ1-5; D is unresolved. The CDR3 is 13 residues long. V was trimmed by 4 bases and J by 6 bases, leaving 13 bases between them. Germline CDR1 SQVTM, CDR2 ANQGSEA. The CDR3 sequence is CSVGRSPGQPQHF. The CDR3 coding sequence is TGCAGCGTTGGTAGGAGTCCGGGTCAGCCCCAGCATTTT.

The CDR3 region has the DNA TGTGCCAGCACCCTCCTAGCGGGAGGGGGGGATGAGCAGTTCTTC. Protein product: CASTLLAGGGDEQFF. The V gene is TRBV6-1, the J gene TRBJ2-1; 12 nucleotides agree with TRBD2. V lost 7 bases and J lost 8; bases outside the gene matches: 9. The CDR3 extends over 15 amino acids. Germline CDR1 reads MNHNS; CDR2 reads SASEGT.

This chain connects TRBV25-1 to TRBJ2-2, with D tentatively TRBD2 (6 bases). V was cut by 0 bases and J by 6 bases, with 8 bases left in between. Germline V gene data show CDR1 as MGHDK and CDR2 as SYGVNS. This CDR3 contains 14 residues. The CDR3 loop reads CASSEYGGAGELFF. CDR3 sequence (DNA): TGTGCCAGCAGTGAATACGGAGGGGCCGGGGAGCTGTTTTTT.

Of note for this clone: Its ends do not fully match the called genes, so a read error is possible. The J gene is TRBJ2-7, the V gene TRBV29-1; D is possibly TRBD1 (5 bases). The CDR3 has 13 residues. CDR1 is SQVTM, CDR2 ANQGSEA, per germline. CDR3 sequence (DNA): TGCAGCGTTGAAGATCGGTCAGGGTACGGGCAGTACTTC. Translation: CSVEDRSGYGQYF.

This chain uses TRBV29-1 with TRBJ2-6; D gene ambiguous. V was clipped by 4 bases and J by 0 bases, with 10 bases between them. The germline V gene has CDR1 SQVTM and CDR2 ANQGSEA. The CDR3 is 15 amino acids. Here the CDR3 reads CSVGRESSGANVLTF. CDR3 bases: TGCAGCGTTGGCCGTGAGAGCTCTGGGGCCAACGTCCTGACTTTC.

The chain is built from TRBV18 and TRBJ2-7; 7 bases fit TRBD1. Looked up from germline, CDR1 is KGHSH and CDR2 is LQKENI. J gave up 5 bases and V 2 bases, and 15 bases lay outside the gene matches. This CDR3 has 17 amino acids. CDR3 protein: CASSPRGPGGMADEQYF. For the CDR3, the DNA is TGTGCCAGCTCACCAAGGGGGCCAGGGGGAATGGCTGACGAGCAGTACTTC.

This chain connects TRBV5-4 to TRBJ2-3, with 10 nucleotides matching TRBD2. Germline lookup yields CDR1 SGHNT and CDR2 YYREEE (reference sequence). Germline trimming cut 4 bases from V and 4 bases from J; bases unmatched to any gene: 21. This CDR3 is 20 amino acids long. The CDR3 region is CASSAVGLAGDLSGSDTQYF. The CDR3 DNA reads TGTGCCAGCAGCGCGGTCGGTCTAGCGGGAGATTTGAGTGGTTCAGATACGCAGTATTTT.

The chain links TRBV11-2 to TRBJ1-2; D remains ambiguous. The length of the CDR3 is 13 residues. Germline V gene sequence: CDR1 SGHAT, CDR2 FQNNGV. V was cut by 3 bases and J by 6 bases, with 11 bases left in between. For the CDR3, the DNA is TGTGCCAGCAGCTTGGGCCCGGAGGATGGCTACACCTTC. Translation: CASSLGPEDGYTF.

The table lists this clone with a few counts. V is TRBV6-1 and J is TRBJ1-5, with unresolved D. The CDR3 has 13 amino acids. Germline-derived CDR1 and CDR2 are MNHNS and SASEGT. Trimming stripped 5 bases from V and 4 bases from J, with 9 bases between. The DNA for the CDR3 is TGTGCCAGCAGTCGGGAGGGAAATCAGCCCCAGCATTTT. It specifies CASSREGNQPQHF.

The V gene is TRBV7-2, the J gene TRBJ2-2, with no clear D. Between the trimmed V and J ends, which lost 2 bases and 1 base, there was a span of 8 bases. Germline loops: CDR1 SGHTA, CDR2 FQGNSA. The CDR3 totals 15 residues. CDR3 region: CASSLTLGNTGELFF. The CDR3 nucleotides are TGTGCCAGCAGCTTAACTCTAGGGAACACCGGGGAGCTGTTTTTT.

This clone was recorded a few times. The chain joins TRBV2 to TRBJ1-5; perhaps TRBD1 as D (6 bases). Trimming cost V 4 bases and J 2 bases, with 9 bases left between them. CDR1 is SNHLY and CDR2 is FYNNEI in the germline V gene. This CDR3 comprises 14 residues. The DNA for the CDR3 is TGTGCCAGCAGTGCCCGACAGGGCAATCAGCCCCAGCATTTT. Translation gives CASSARQGNQPQHF.

The V gene is TRBV10-1, the J gene TRBJ1-1; no clear D. Trimming removed 2 bases at V and 2 bases at J, with 27 bases between. Germline CDR1 reads WNHNN; CDR2 reads SYGVQD (reference sequence). The length of the CDR3 is 20 residues. DNA of the CDR3: TGCGCCAGCAGTGAGGATCGGGTTACTGAGCAAGCCATCCTCAACACTGAAGCTTTCTTT. Amino acid sequence: CASSEDRVTEQAILNTEAFF.

For the CDR3, the DNA is TGTGCCAGTAACAGTAGGGACAGGGACAGCTACACCTTC. Translated, it gives CASNSRDRDSYTF. V and J are TRBV2 and TRBJ1-2; TRBD1 matches at 9 bases. V lost 9 bases and J lost 9; bases outside the gene matches: 11. The CDR3 is made up of 13 amino acids. Germline V lookup: CDR1 SNHLY, CDR2 FYNNEI.

This clone was detected a few times. V usage is TRBV27 and J usage is TRBJ1-4; D gene ambiguous. V lost 3 bases and J 7 bases, leaving 18 bases between the germline ends. Germline values: CDR1 MNHEY, CDR2 SMNVEV (reference sequence). CDR3 length: 16 amino acids. CDR3 region: CASSFPRPLRLEKLFF. The CDR3 coding sequence is TGTGCCAGCAGTTTTCCCCGACCTCTAAGACTTGAAAAACTGTTTTTT.

The rearrangement links TRBV11-3 to TRBJ2-2; D is perhaps TRBD2 (6 bases). The V end was cut by 3 bases, the J end by 0 bases, with 8 bases between. This CDR3 has 15 amino acids. CDR1 and CDR2 (germline): SGHNT, YENEEA. This chain's CDR3 is CASSFGLPNTGELFF. CDR3 in DNA: TGTGCCAGCAGCTTCGGACTACCGAACACCGGGGAGCTGTTTTTT.

The chain carries TRBV2 and TRBJ2-3, with 7 nucleotides matching TRBD2. Trimming at V came to 8 bases and at J to 5 bases, leaving 13 bases not matched to a gene. CDR1 and CDR2 from the germline V gene are SNHLY and FYNNEI. This CDR3 is 15 amino acids long. This chain's CDR3 is CASVLEAGRGDTQYF. CDR3 nucleotide sequence: TGTGCCAGCGTTTTAGAAGCGGGAAGAGGAGATACGCAGTATTTT.

The CDR3 DNA follows: TGTGCCAGCAGGGGGGGAGCACAGGTCCGAGGGTACAATGAGCAGTTCTTC. Translation: CASRGGAQVRGYNEQFF. The chain employs TRBV27 and TRBJ2-1; tentatively, D is TRBD2 (6 bases). The ends were cut back, 6 bases at V and 4 bases at J, with 22 bases in the middle. The germline gives CDR1 MNHEY, CDR2 SMNVEV (reference sequence). The CDR3 extends over 17 amino acids.